This T cell receptor beta chain was captured by sequencing in a study of T cell responses to AZD1222 COVID-19 vaccine. Study-level results: Mostly white British, mostly female donors; authors suggested clonal diversity may be underestimated.

Data came from immunoSEQ multiplex PCR; TCRdb stores just in-frame clones and leaves some out. The data show around 100,000 clones, roughly 87% seen once. Concerning this clone: Antigen: not known.

This clonotype was obtained from an adult in good health. The sequenced sample was peripheral blood, obtained on day 0 of AZD1222 vaccination.

CDR3 amino acids: CASSSYRGSGRRQETQYF. CDR3 in DNA: TGCGCCAGCAGCTCCTACCGTGGGAGCGGGAGGAGACAAGAGACCCAGTACTTC. The V gene is TRBV5-1, the J gene TRBJ2-5; 9 nucleotides line up with TRBD2. V dropped 3 bases and J dropped 2; count of bases not matched to a gene: 14. Germline assignment: CDR1 SGHRS and CDR2 YFSETQ. The CDR3 has 18 residues.